This entry features one T cell receptor beta chain sequence. The antigen is not known. These data are taken from a study of T cells in Graves' hyperthyroidism and ophthalmopathy. Findings and limits, study-wide: Ophthalmopathy was distinguished from stable hyperthyroidism by 13 V-J signatures. Ophthalmopathy onset followed model prediction by a median around 6.6 months.

TCR beta CDR3 regions were amplified from RNA transcripts. The TCR CDR3 first-round RT-PCR relied on the HTBI primer set. TCRdb recomputed calls from the multiplex PCR reads with MiXCR, one row per CDR3 protein. The sample lists 530,000 or so distinct CDR3 sequences; about 43% were seen once. Exclusion criteria comprised uncontrolled infection, other autoimmune disease, pregnancy or lactation. The CDR3 is 12 amino acids. Trimming stripped 3 bases from V and 11 bases from J, with 11 bases between. Germline V gene sequence: CDR1 ENHRY, CDR2 SYGVKD. This receptor was obtained from a young woman with Graves' hyperthyroidism. V is TRBV10-3 and J is TRBJ1-5; no definite D call. Sequencing input: peripheral blood or thyroid tissue (not recorded which). The CDR3, as DNA: TGTGCCATCAGTGATAGCTTCGGGGCCCAGCATTTT. Amino acid sequence: CAISDSFGAQHF.